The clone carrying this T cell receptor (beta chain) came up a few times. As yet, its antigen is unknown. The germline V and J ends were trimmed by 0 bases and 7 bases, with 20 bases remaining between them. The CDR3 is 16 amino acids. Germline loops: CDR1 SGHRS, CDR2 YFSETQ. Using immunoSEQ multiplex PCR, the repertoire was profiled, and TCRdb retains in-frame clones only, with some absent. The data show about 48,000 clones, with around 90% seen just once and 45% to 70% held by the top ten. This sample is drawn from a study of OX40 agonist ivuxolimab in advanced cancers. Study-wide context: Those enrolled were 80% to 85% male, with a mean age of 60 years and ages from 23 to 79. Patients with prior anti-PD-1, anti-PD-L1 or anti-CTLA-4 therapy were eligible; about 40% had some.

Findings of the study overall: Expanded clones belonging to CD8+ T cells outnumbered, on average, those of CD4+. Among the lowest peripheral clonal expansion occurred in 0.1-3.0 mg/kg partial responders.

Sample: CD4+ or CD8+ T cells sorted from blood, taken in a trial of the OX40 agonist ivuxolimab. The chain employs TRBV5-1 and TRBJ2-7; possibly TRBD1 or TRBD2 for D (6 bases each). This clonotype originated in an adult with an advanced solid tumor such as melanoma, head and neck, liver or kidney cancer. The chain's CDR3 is CASSLARGLGGEEQYF. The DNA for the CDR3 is TGCGCCAGCAGCTTGGCCAGGGGACTCGGCGGGGAGGAGCAGTACTTC. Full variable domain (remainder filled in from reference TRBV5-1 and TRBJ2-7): KAGVTQTPRYLIKTRGQQVTLSCSPISGHRSVSWYQQTPGQGLQFLFEYFSETQRNKGNFPGRFSGRQFSNSRSEMNVSTLELGDSALYLCASSLARGLGGEEQYFGPGTRLTVT.